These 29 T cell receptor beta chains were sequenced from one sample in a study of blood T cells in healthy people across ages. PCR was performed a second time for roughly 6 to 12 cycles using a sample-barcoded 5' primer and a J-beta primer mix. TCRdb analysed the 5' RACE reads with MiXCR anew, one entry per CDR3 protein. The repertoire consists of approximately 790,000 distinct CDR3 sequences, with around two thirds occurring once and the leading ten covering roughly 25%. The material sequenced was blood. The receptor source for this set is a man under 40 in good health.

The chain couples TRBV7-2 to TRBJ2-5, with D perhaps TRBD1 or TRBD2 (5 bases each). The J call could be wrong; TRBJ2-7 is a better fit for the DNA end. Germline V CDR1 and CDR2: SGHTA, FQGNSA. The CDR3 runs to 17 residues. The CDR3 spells CASSPGPLRDHIYEQYF. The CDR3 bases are TGTGCCAGCAGCCCCGGGCCCCTCCGGGACCACATCTACGAGCAGTACTTC.

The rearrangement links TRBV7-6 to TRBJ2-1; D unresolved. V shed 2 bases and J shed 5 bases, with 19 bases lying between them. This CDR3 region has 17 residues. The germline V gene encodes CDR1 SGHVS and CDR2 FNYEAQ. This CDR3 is CASSLFAGGERHNEQFF. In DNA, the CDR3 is TGTGCCAGCAGCTTATTTGCAGGCGGCGAAAGGCACAATGAGCAGTTCTTC.

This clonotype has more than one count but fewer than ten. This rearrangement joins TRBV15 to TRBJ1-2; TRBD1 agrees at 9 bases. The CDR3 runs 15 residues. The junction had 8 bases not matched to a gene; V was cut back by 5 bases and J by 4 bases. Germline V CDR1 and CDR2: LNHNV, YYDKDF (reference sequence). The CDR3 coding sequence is TGTGCCACCAGCGGCGGACAGGGGCCTAGCTATGGCTACACCTTC. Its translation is CATSGGQGPSYGYTF.

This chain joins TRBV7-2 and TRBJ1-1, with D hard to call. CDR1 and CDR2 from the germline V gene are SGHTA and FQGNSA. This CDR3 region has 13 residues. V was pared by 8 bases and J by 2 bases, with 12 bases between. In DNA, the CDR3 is TGTGCCAGCCGAGCTTTCGTCAACACTGAAGCTTTCTTT. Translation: CASRAFVNTEAFF.

CDR3 amino acids: CASSRSGQPNQPQHF. The CDR3 region has the DNA TGTGCCAGCAGCCGATCCGGACAGCCCAATCAGCCCCAGCATTTT. This chain links TRBV7-2 with TRBJ1-5, with D tentatively TRBD1 (6 bases). V was cut by 5 bases and J by 3 bases, with 14 bases left in between. The CDR3 has 15 amino acids. Germline CDR1 is SGHTA and CDR2 is FQGNSA.

The CDR3 reads CASSHRRLPTLAKNIQYF. CDR3 nucleotide sequence: TGTGCCAGCAGCCATCGGCGACTACCAACTCTAGCCAAAAACATTCAGTACTTC. This chain links TRBV7-8 with TRBJ2-4; D possibly corresponds to TRBD2 (5 bases). Trimming cost V 5 bases and J 0 bases, with 20 bases left between them. The germline V gene has CDR1 SGHVS and CDR2 FQNEAQ. The CDR3 is 18 residues long.

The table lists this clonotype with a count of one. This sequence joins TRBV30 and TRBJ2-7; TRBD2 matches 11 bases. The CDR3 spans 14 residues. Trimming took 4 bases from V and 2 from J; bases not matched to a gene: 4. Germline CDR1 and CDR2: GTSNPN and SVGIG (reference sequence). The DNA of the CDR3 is TGTGCCTGGACTAGCGGGGGGCAGACCTACGAGCAGTACTTC. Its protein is CAWTSGGQTYEQYF. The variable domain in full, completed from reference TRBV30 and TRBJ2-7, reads SQTIHQWPATLVQPVGSPLSLECTVEGTSNPNLYWYRQAAGRGLQLLFYSVGIGQISSEVPQNLSASRPQDRQFILSSKKLLLSDSGFYLCAWTSGGQTYEQYFGPGTRLTVT.

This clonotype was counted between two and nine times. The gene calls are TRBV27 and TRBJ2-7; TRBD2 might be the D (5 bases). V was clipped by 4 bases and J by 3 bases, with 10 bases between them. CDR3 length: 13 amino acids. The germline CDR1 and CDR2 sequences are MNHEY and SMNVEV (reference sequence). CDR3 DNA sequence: TGTGCCAGCAGTTATACTAGTAACTACGAGCAGTACTTC. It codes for CASSYTSNYEQYF.

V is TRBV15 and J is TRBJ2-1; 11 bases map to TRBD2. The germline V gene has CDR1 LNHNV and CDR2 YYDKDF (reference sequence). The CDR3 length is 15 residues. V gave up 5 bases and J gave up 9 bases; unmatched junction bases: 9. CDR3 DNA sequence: TGTGCCACCAGCGTGAATAGCGGGGGGGACCCTGAGCAGTTCTTC. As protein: CATSVNSGGDPEQFF.

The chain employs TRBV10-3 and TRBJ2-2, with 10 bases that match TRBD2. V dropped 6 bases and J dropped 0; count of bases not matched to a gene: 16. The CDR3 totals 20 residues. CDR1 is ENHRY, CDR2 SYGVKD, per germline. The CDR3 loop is CAISGAPRLAGDANTGELFF. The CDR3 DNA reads TGTGCCATCAGCGGAGCCCCAAGACTAGCGGGCGACGCGAACACCGGGGAGCTGTTTTTT.

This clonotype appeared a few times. The chain's CDR3 is CASSLGGQANQPQHF. Here the CDR3 DNA reads TGTGCCAGCAGCTTAGGCGGACAGGCCAATCAGCCCCAGCATTTT. The gene calls are TRBV7-2 and TRBJ1-5; TRBD1 matches at 7 bases. The CDR3 extends over 15 amino acids. Germline lookup yields CDR1 SGHTA and CDR2 FQGNSA. Germline trimming cut 1 base from V and 3 bases from J; bases unmatched to any gene: 3. Supplemented by reference TRBV7-2 and TRBJ1-5, the full variable domain reads GAGVSQSPSNKVTEKGKDVELRCDPISGHTALYWYRQSLGQGLEFLIYFQGNSAPDKSGLPSDRFSAERTGGSVSTLTIQRTQQEDSAVYLCASSLGGQANQPQHFGDGTRLSIL.

CDR3 nucleotide sequence: TGTGCCAGCAGCCAAGAACCGGGACTAGCATCCGATACGCAGTATTTT. Amino acids: CASSQEPGLASDTQYF. The rearrangement links TRBV7-3 to TRBJ2-3; 9 bases match TRBD2. Germline lookup yields CDR1 SGHTA and CDR2 FQGTGA. The CDR3 loop spans 16 amino acids. The V and J ends lost 5 bases and 6 bases, in that order; junction bases with no gene match: 12.

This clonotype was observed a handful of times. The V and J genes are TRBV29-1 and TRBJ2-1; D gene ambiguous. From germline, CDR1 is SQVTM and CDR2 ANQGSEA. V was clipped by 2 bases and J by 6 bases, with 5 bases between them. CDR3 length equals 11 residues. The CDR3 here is CSVERSNEQFF. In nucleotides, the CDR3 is TGCAGCGTTGAACGGAGCAATGAGCAGTTCTTC.

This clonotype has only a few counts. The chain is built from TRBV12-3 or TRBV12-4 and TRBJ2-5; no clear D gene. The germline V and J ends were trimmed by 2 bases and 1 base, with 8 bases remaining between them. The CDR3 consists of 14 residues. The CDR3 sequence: CASSLSAGQETQYF. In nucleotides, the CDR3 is TGTGCCAGCAGTTTAAGCGCAGGCCAAGAGACCCAGTACTTC.

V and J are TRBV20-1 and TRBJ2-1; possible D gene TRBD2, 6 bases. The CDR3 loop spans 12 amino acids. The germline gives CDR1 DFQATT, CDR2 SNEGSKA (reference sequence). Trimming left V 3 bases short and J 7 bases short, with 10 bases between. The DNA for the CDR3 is TGCAGTGCTAGGGCGGGGATGAATGAGCAGTTCTTC. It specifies CSARAGMNEQFF.

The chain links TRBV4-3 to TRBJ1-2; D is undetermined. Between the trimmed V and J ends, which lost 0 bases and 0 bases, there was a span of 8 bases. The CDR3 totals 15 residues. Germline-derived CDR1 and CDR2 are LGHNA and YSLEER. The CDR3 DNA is TGCGCCAGCAGCCAAGAAGTCCGGGCTAACTATGGCTACACCTTC. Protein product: CASSQEVRANYGYTF.

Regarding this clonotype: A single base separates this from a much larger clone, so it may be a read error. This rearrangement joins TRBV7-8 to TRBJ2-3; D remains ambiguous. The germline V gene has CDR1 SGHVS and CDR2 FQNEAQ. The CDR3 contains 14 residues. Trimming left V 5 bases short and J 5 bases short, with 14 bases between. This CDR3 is CASSPTNGLDTQYF. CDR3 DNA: TGTGCCAGCAGCCCGACAAACGGGCTAGATACGCAGTATTTT.

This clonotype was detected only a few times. DNA for the CDR3: TGTGCCAGCAGTTACGCCGAGGCAGGGACCCCGGATACGCAGTATTTT. Its translation is CASSYAEAGTPDTQYF. The chain carries TRBV6-2 or TRBV6-3 and TRBJ2-3; the D call may be TRBD1 or TRBD2 (5 bases each). The V gene lost 2 bases and the J gene lost 6 bases, with 18 bases spanning the gap. This CDR3 has 16 residues. CDR1 MNHEY and CDR2 SVGEGT come from the germline V gene.

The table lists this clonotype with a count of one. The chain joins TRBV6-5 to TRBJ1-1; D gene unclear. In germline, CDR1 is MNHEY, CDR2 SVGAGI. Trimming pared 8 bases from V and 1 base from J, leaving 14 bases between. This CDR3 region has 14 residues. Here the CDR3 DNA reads TGTGCCAGCCATTCAGGTCGGGCGAACACTGAAGCTTTCTTT. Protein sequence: CASHSGRANTEAFF.

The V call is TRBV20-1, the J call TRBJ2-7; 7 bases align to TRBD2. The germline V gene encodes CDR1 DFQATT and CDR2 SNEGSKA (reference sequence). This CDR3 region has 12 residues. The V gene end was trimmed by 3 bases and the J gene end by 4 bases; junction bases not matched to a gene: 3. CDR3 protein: CSASEGGYEQYF. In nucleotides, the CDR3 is TGCAGTGCTAGCGAGGGAGGGTACGAGCAGTACTTC.

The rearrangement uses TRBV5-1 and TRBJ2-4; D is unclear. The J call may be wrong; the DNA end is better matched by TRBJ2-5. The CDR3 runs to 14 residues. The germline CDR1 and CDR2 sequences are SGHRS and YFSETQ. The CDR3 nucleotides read TGCGCCAGCAGCTTGGGGCTAGTCGGAGAGACCCAGTACTTC. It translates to CASSLGLVGETQYF.

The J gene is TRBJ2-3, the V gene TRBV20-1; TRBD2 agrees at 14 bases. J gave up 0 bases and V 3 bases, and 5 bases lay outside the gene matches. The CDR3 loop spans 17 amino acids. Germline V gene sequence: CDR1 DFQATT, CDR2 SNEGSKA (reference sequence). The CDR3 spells CSASRTSGGRSTDTQYF. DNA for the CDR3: TGCAGTGCTAGTCGGACTAGCGGGGGGCGGAGCACAGATACGCAGTATTTT.

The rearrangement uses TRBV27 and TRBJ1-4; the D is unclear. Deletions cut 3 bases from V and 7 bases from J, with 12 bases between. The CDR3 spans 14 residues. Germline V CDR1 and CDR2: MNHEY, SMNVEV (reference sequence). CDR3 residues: CASSFEAAGEKLFF. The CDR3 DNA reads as TGTGCCAGCAGTTTCGAGGCCGCAGGTGAAAAACTGTTTTTT.

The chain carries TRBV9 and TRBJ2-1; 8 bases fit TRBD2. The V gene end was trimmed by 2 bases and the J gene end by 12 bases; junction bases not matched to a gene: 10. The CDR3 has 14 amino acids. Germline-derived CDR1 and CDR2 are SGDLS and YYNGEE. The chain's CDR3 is CASSVELAAAGQFF. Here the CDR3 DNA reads TGTGCCAGCAGCGTCGAACTAGCGGCTGCAGGGCAGTTCTTC.

Written as DNA, the CDR3 is TGTGCCAGCAGCGAAGCGGGCAGGGGGCGCATTTATGGTGATGGCTACACCTTC. Its translation is CASSEAGRGRIYGDGYTF. This chain joins TRBV3-1 and TRBJ1-2, with 8 bases that match TRBD1. Losses at the gene ends were 5 bases for V and 6 bases for J; bases not matched to a gene: 20. The CDR3 is 18 amino acids. Germline V gene lookup returns CDR1 LGHDT and CDR2 YNNKEL (reference sequence).

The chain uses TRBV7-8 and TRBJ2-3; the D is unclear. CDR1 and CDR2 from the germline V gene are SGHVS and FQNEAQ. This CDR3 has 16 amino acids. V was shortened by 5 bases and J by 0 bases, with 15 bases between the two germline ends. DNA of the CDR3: TGTGCCAGCAGCCAGCCTTATAGGGTTAGCACAGATACGCAGTATTTT. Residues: CASSQPYRVSTDTQYF.

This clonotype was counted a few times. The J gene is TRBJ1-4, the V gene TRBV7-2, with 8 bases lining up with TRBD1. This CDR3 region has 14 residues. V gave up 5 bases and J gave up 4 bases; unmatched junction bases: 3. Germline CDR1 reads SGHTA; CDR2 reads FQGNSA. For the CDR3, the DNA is TGTGCCAGCAGCCACGGACAGGGTAATGAAAAACTGTTTTTT. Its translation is CASSHGQGNEKLFF.

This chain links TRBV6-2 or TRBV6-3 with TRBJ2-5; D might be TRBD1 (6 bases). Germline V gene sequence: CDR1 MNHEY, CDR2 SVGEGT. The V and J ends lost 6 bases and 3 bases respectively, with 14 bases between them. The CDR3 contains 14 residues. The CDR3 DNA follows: TGTGCCAGCAGCGATTTCCACAGGGAAGAGACCCAGTACTTC. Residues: CASSDFHREETQYF.

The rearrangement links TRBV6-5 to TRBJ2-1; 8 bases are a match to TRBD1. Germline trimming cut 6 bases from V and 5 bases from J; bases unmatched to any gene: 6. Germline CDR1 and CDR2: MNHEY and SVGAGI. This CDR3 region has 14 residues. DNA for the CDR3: TGTGCCAGCAGACGGACAGGGATTAACAATGAGCAGTTCTTC. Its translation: CASRRTGINNEQFF.